The 3 T cell receptor beta chains given below trace back to one sample, sequenced in a study of vaccination and CD4 T cells after COVID-19. Sample treatment: 10-day PBMC culture with coronavirus spike peptide pools or control peptides (ViraFEST assay). No cognate antigen is known for these TCRs. The Oncomine TCR Beta short-read assay sequenced DNA from cultured CD4+ T cells. TCRdb reprocessed the PCR reads via MiXCR and lists one record per CDR3 protein. The sample includes roughly 14,000 distinct CDR3 sequences, approximately 30% of them seen just once. Sequenced material: CD4+ T cells from blood, cultured in vitro, taken after SARS-CoV-2 vaccination. These receptors came from a human donor who had recovered from COVID-19.

This clonotype has only a few counts. The J gene is TRBJ1-1, the V gene TRBV19, with no clear D. The CDR3 runs to 11 residues. Germline loops: CDR1 LNHDA, CDR2 SQIVND (reference sequence). V was trimmed by 6 bases and J by 7 bases, leaving 9 bases between them. CDR3 coding DNA: TGTGCCAGTAGGTGGGGTGGTGAAGCTTTCTTT. It specifies CASRWGGEAFF. Full variable domain (remainder filled in from reference TRBV19 and TRBJ1-1): DGGITQSPKYLFRKEGQNVTLSCEQNLNHDAMYWYRQDPGQGLRLIYYSQIVNDFQKGDIAEGYSVSREKKESFPLTVTSAQKNPTAFYLCASRWGGEAFFGQGTRLTVV.

The chain joins TRBV6-5 to TRBJ2-3; TRBD1 agrees at 9 bases. V was pared by 0 bases and J by 6 bases, with 10 bases of the junction left unmatched. This CDR3 has 17 amino acids. The germline V gene has CDR1 MNHEY and CDR2 SVGAGI. As DNA, the CDR3 is TGTGCCAGCAGTTACTCCCGGGACAGGGCATCAGGGGATACGCAGTATTTT. Residues: CASSYSRDRASGDTQYF.

The J gene is TRBJ2-5, the V gene TRBV19; 12 bases agree with TRBD2. CDR1 is LNHDA, CDR2 SQIVND, per germline (reference sequence). V gave up 6 bases and J gave up 5 bases; unmatched junction bases: 13. The CDR3 covers 17 residues. Here the CDR3 DNA reads TGTGCCAGTAGCAAAACCGGACTAGCGGGGTGGGAGGAGACCCAGTACTTC. Its protein product is CASSKTGLAGWEETQYF.